This T cell receptor beta chain was documented in a study of blood T cells in healthy people across ages. The donors, aged roughly 6 to 95, were healthy Caucasians from Russia. PBMCs, at least 6.5 million per sample, were isolated. This clonotype showed up just a few times. Trimming cost V 5 bases and J 4 bases; bases outside gene matches: 10. CDR1 is SGHTA, CDR2 FQGNSA, per germline. This CDR3 comprises 15 residues. Combining a sample-barcoded 5' primer with a J-beta primer mix, a second PCR ran for about 7 to 11 cycles. TCRdb reprocessed the 5' RACE reads with MiXCR, giving one entry per CDR3 protein. The sample holds 650,000 to 800,000 distinct CDR3 sequences, 40% to 50% seen once.

J is TRBJ1-1 and V is TRBV7-2, with 7 bases identical to TRBD1. Sequencing input: blood. This sequence was found in a man aged 60 to 69 in good health. For the CDR3, the DNA is TGTGCCAGCAGCACCCAGGGGGTCGCCCCCACTGAAGCTTTCTTT. Translated: CASSTQGVAPTEAFF.